This is a list of T cell receptor beta chains from one sample in a study of T-cell memory formation after mild COVID-19. Using its own MiXCR run on the 5' RACE reads, TCRdb lists one record per CDR3 protein. The repertoire holds about 49,000 distinct CDR3 sequences, with 25% to 35% as singletons. Sample: PBMCs or a T cell subset sorted from them (not recorded which). The receptors here all came from a man aged 18-30 years who had mild COVID-19 (a few samples of this study predate the infection). Cell type and time point are not known. Both conserved end residues are part of each CDR3.

CDR3 protein: CATSRYRASTDTQYF
J gene: TRBJ2-3
V gene: TRBV15

CDR3 protein: CATSDLGDTQYF
J gene: TRBJ2-3
V gene: TRBV24-1

CDR3 protein: CASSLKAGGSGYTF
J gene: TRBJ1-2
V gene: TRBV7-3

CDR3 protein: CASSLSTQGLDTQYF
J gene: TRBJ2-3
V gene: TRBV6-5

CDR3 protein: CASSLDTLAGDTQYF
J gene: TRBJ2-3
V gene: TRBV12-3/TRBV12-4

CDR3 protein: CSVVGPPTRYGYTF
J gene: TRBJ1-2
V gene: TRBV29-1

CDR3 protein: CSAPNYGYTF
J gene: TRBJ1-2
V gene: TRBV20-1

CDR3 protein: CATSDLGRLNNEQFF
J gene: TRBJ2-1
V gene: TRBV24-1

CDR3 protein: CASSYAGGQETQYF
J gene: TRBJ2-5
V gene: TRBV7-2

CDR3 protein: CASSLTRTGANVLTF
J gene: TRBJ2-6
V gene: TRBV7-9

CDR3 protein: CASSDGTSGYNEQFF
J gene: TRBJ2-1
V gene: TRBV9

CDR3 protein: CASSAPGQGNSPLHF
J gene: TRBJ1-6
V gene: TRBV9

CDR3 protein: CASSSLASGYTDTQYF
J gene: TRBJ2-3
V gene: TRBV7-6

CDR3 protein: CASSSERAGGRETQYF
J gene: TRBJ2-5
V gene: TRBV7-7

CDR3 protein: CASSQTPHGGPDNEKLFF
J gene: TRBJ1-4
V gene: TRBV7-2

CDR3 protein: CSASVRNYNEQFF
J gene: TRBJ2-1
V gene: TRBV20-1

CDR3 protein: CATSRTGPIANTGELFF
J gene: TRBJ2-2
V gene: TRBV15

CDR3 protein: CASSERQGRETQYF
J gene: TRBJ2-5
V gene: TRBV5-1

CDR3 protein: CASSQELASYEQYF
J gene: TRBJ2-7
V gene: TRBV4-1

CDR3 protein: CASSLRGGESNEKLFF
J gene: TRBJ1-4
V gene: TRBV12-3/TRBV12-4

CDR3 protein: CASSLARNPLSGANVLTF
J gene: TRBJ2-6
V gene: TRBV7-8

CDR3 protein: CASSEGTSGYNEQFF
J gene: TRBJ2-1
V gene: TRBV6-1

CDR3 protein: CASSGKKGQTEAFF
J gene: TRBJ1-1
V gene: TRBV5-6

CDR3 protein: CSVSSGGYEQFF
J gene: TRBJ2-1
V gene: TRBV29-1

CDR3 protein: CSAESTGTGEDEQYF
J gene: TRBJ2-7
V gene: TRBV29-1

CDR3 protein: CASSLVSGSTTEAFF
J gene: TRBJ1-1
V gene: TRBV7-9

CDR3 protein: CSARDEEVGLFMNTEAFF
J gene: TRBJ1-1
V gene: TRBV20-1

CDR3 protein: CASSQTVNYGYTF
J gene: TRBJ1-2
V gene: TRBV12-3/TRBV12-4

CDR3 protein: CASRLWGGPGNEQFF
J gene: TRBJ2-1
V gene: TRBV6-2/TRBV6-3

CDR3 protein: CASSMGGHEQYF
J gene: TRBJ2-7
V gene: TRBV25-1

CDR3 protein: CAISEGQGSDEQFF
J gene: TRBJ2-1
V gene: TRBV10-3

CDR3 protein: CASSLAVIYRTGNTEAFF
J gene: TRBJ1-1
V gene: TRBV5-1

CDR3 protein: CASSYSTPSAGDTQYF
J gene: TRBJ2-3
V gene: TRBV6-5

CDR3 protein: CATGSANTGELFF
J gene: TRBJ2-2
V gene: TRBV27

CDR3 protein: CASSQPGTGNVLTF
J gene: TRBJ2-6
V gene: TRBV4-1

CDR3 protein: CASSLDDTQYF
J gene: TRBJ2-3
V gene: TRBV7-9

CDR3 protein: CASSHQRAFFEQYF
J gene: TRBJ2-7
V gene: TRBV4-3

CDR3 protein: CASSSGLVGNEQFF
J gene: TRBJ2-1
V gene: TRBV7-9

CDR3 protein: CASSFPGGTAPNEQFF
J gene: TRBJ2-1
V gene: TRBV7-9

CDR3 protein: CASSLGFEQFF
J gene: TRBJ2-1
V gene: TRBV7-2

CDR3 protein: CSARGIVLGYTF
J gene: TRBJ1-2
V gene: TRBV20-1

CDR3 protein: CASSPLRGETQYF
J gene: TRBJ2-5
V gene: TRBV4-3